This T cell receptor beta chain originates from a study of CD8+ T cells in alopecia areata. After isolation, RNA underwent reverse transcription to generate cDNA as the sequencing template. The data were produced by immunoSEQ multiplex PCR, yet TCRdb's version contains in-frame clones alone and is incomplete. The table records 200,000 or so clones, approximately 40% of them present only once. Treatment defined: oral pan-JAK inhibitor, 5-10 mg twice daily. Germline V gene sequence: CDR1 SNHLY, CDR2 FYNNEI. The germline V and J ends were trimmed by 4 bases and 1 base, with 9 bases remaining between them. CDR3 size: 14 residues. This clone has a handful of counts. Its specificity is not known. General study results and limits: Many expanded lesional clones persisted during tofacitinib (in both scalp and blood).

The genes are TRBV2 and TRBJ2-3; D gene ambiguous. The starting material was CD4+ T cells sorted from blood, obtained at approximately week 36, from a patient treated with tofacitinib. The receptor was isolated from a human donor with alopecia areata. CDR3 sequence: CASSATWGTDTQYF. In nucleotides, the CDR3 is TGTGCCAGCAGTGCAACATGGGGCACAGATACGCAGTATTTT.